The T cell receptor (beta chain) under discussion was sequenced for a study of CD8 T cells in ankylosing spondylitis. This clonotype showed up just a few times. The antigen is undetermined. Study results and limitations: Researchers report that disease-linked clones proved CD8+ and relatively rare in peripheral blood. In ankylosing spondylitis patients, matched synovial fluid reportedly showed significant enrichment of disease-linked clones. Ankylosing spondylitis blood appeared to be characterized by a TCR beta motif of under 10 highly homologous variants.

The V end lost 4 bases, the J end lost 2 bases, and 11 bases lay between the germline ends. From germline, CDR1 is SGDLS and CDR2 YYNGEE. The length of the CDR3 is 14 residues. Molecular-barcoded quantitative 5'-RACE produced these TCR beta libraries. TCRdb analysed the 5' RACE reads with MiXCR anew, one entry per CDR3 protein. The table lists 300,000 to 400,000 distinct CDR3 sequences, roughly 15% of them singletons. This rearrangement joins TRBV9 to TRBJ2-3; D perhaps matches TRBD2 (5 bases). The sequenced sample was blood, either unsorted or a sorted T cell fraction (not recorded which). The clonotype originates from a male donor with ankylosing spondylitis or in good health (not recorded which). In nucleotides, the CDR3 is TGTGCCAGCAGCAGAGGGATATACACAGATACGCAGTATTTT. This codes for CASSRGIYTDTQYF.